Presented here are 9 T cell receptor beta chains from one specimen sequenced in a study of cytomegalovirus exposure and HLA in healthy donors. The PCR had 60 Vbeta and 13 Jbeta primers. Clones were sequenced by immunoSEQ multiplex PCR, and TCRdb holds only the in-frame ones, with some missing. The sample lists over 65,000 clones, roughly two thirds occurring once. The sequencing sample was made of PBMCs. The receptors stem from a woman in her 50s in good health and CMV-seropositive.

The CDR3 nucleotides are TGTGCCAGCAGCTTAGTGACAGGGGGTAATGAAAAACTGTTTTTT. Its translation is CASSLVTGGNEKLFF. This sequence joins TRBV7-8 and TRBJ1-4, with 9 bases identical to TRBD1. After removal of 1 base from V and 4 bases from J, the junction contained 1 base not matched to a gene. The germline gives CDR1 SGHVS, CDR2 FQNEAQ. The CDR3 contains 15 residues.

The V gene is TRBV6-6, the J gene TRBJ2-1, with TRBD2 as a possible D gene (7 bases). V shed 0 bases and J shed 14 bases, with 14 bases lying between them. CDR3 size: 13 residues. CDR1 is MNHNY and CDR2 is SVGAGI in the germline V gene (reference sequence). CDR3 coding DNA: TGTGCCAGCAGTTACTCTTTTGGGGGGGCCGAGTTCTTC. Encoded protein: CASSYSFGGAEFF.

V is TRBV9 and J is TRBJ2-3, with D possibly matching TRBD1 (5 bases). Germline V CDR1 and CDR2: SGDLS, YYNGEE. Trimming removed 3 bases at V and 7 bases at J, with 18 bases between. CDR3 size: 15 residues. CDR3 in amino acids: CASSATLRGLYTQYF. The CDR3 DNA sequence: TGTGCCAGCAGCGCCACATTAAGGGGCCTTTATACGCAGTATTTT.

This clone was seen a single time. V is TRBV19 and J is TRBJ1-5; D is undetermined. The CDR3 length is 15 residues. Trimming removed 4 bases at V and 0 bases at J, with 10 bases between. Germline loops: CDR1 LNHDA, CDR2 SQIVND (reference sequence). Written as DNA, the CDR3 is TGTGCCAGTAGTACAGTGCACTATAGCAATCAGCCCCAGCATTTT. Translating it yields CASSTVHYSNQPQHF.

The chain joins TRBV7-9 to TRBJ2-7; the D gene is possibly TRBD1 (7 bases). This CDR3 spans 14 amino acids. CDR1 and CDR2 from the germline V gene are SEHNR and FQNEAQ (reference sequence). Trimming stripped 1 base from V and 2 bases from J, with 9 bases between. This CDR3 is CASSLGRGAYEQYV. The CDR3 bases are TGTGCCAGCAGCTTAGGCAGGGGGGCCTACGAGCAGTACGTC.

The chain is built from TRBV27 and TRBJ1-6; unclear D gene. This CDR3 spans 15 amino acids. Trimming removed 6 bases from V and 6 bases from J, with 15 bases in between. In germline, CDR1 is MNHEY, CDR2 SMNVEV (reference sequence). CDR3 DNA sequence: TGTGCCAGCAGGCGGCACGGGGTGAGTAATTCACCCCTCCACTTT. Its translation is CASRRHGVSNSPLHF.

The genes are TRBV6-5 and TRBJ1-2; D perhaps matches TRBD1 (6 bases). Germline lookup yields CDR1 MNHEY and CDR2 SVGAGI. The CDR3 is 15 residues long. Trimming pared 6 bases from V and 1 base from J, leaving 15 bases between. The CDR3 sequence is CASRSTRQVNYGYTF. CDR3 sequence (DNA): TGTGCCAGCAGGTCCACTCGACAGGTTAACTATGGCTACACCTTC.

The J gene is TRBJ1-6, the V gene TRBV5-1, with D perhaps matching TRBD1 (6 bases). Germline values: CDR1 SGHRS, CDR2 YFSETQ. The length of the CDR3 is 14 residues. Trimming shortened V by 5 bases and J by 5 bases, and 11 bases separated the two germline ends. The CDR3 region is CASSPTGNNSPLHF. The CDR3 DNA sequence: TGCGCCAGCAGTCCAACAGGGAATAATTCACCCCTCCACTTT.

The CDR3 loop reads CASSGDSARGEKLFF. The DNA for the CDR3 is TGTGCCAGCAGTGGGGACAGCGCGAGGGGTGAAAAACTGTTTTTT. V gene TRBV2 combines with J gene TRBJ1-4; 7 nucleotides line up with TRBD1. The CDR3 spans 15 residues. Germline V gene data show CDR1 as SNHLY and CDR2 as FYNNEI. V was clipped by 4 bases and J by 7 bases; unmatched bases: 9.